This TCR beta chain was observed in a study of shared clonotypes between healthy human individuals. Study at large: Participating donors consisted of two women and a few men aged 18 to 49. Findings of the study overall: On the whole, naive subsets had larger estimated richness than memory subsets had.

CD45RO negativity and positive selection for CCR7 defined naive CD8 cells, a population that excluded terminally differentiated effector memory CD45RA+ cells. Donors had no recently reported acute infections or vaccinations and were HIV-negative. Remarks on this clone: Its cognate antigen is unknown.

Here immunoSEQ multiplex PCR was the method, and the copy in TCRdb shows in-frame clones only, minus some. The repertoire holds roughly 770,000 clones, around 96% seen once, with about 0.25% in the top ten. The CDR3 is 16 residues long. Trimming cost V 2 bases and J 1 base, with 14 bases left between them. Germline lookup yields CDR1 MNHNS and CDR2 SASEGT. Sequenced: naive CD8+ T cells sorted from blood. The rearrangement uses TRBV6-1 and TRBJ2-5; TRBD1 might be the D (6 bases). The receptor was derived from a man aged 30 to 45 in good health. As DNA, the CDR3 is TGTGCCAGCAGTGAAACGGACAGTGGGCCCCAAGAGACCCAGTACTTC. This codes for CASSETDSGPQETQYF.